The TCR beta chain under discussion was sequenced for a study of blood T cell repertoires in COVID-19. The overall study: Specimens from acute and convalescent COVID-19 originated in the United States, Italy and Spain. From T cells, B-cell-depleted T cells, or PBMCs came the material, which was cDNA or gDNA.

The CDR3 runs to 15 residues. The V gene lost 0 bases and the J gene lost 6 bases, with 14 bases spanning the gap. Germline V gene sequence: CDR1 LGHNA, CDR2 YNFKEQ. Some clones are missing from TCRdb's copy, which holds only in-frame ones; the method was immunoSEQ multiplex PCR. The table has some 140,000 clones, roughly 80% seen once; the top ten hold 25% to 30%. Sequenced input: peripheral blood. This TCR was recovered from a woman in her sixties with acute or convalescent COVID-19. The chain has TRBV4-2 and TRBJ1-2; D is perhaps TRBD1 (6 bases). CDR3 amino acids: CASSQDRQGTDGYTF. The CDR3 nucleotides are TGTGCCAGCAGCCAAGATCGGCAGGGGACGGATGGCTACACCTTC.